Reported below is one T cell receptor (beta chain). The V end lost 7 bases, the J end lost 3 bases, and 12 bases lay between the germline ends. Germline V gene sequence: CDR1 LNHDA, CDR2 SQIVND (reference sequence). This CDR3 is built from 13 residues. Profiled with immunoSEQ multiplex PCR; TCRdb holds only in-frame clones, not every one. The data contain hundreds of thousands of clones, 90% to 95% of them singletons. Terminally differentiated effector memory CD45RA+ cells were excluded by CCR7 positive selection of CD45RO-negative cells. The data were obtained in a study of shared clonotypes between healthy human individuals.

The sample consisted of naive CD8+ T cells sorted from blood. This clonotype was sampled from a woman in her twenties or thirties in good health. The chain is built from TRBV19 and TRBJ1-1; no firm D call. CDR3: CASKEGRYTEAFF. The CDR3 DNA reads TGTGCCAGTAAGGAAGGCAGATACACTGAAGCTTTCTTT.